This TCR beta chain emerged from a study of blood T cell repertoires in COVID-19. Study context: PBMCs, B-cell-depleted T cells, or T cells provided the cDNA or gDNA that made up the material.

Authors' analysis steps: Reference gene primer amplification in the assay estimated nucleated cell counts. Data came from immunoSEQ multiplex PCR; TCRdb stores just in-frame clones and leaves some out. For V, J and clone size, that table is used; D and trimming come from the DNA. The table records more than 45,000 clones, about 89% of them present only once. The CDR3 loop spans 15 amino acids. Germline V lookup: CDR1 SEHNR, CDR2 FQNEAQ (reference sequence). V trimming: 8 bases; J trimming: 5 bases; junction bases outside the gene matches: 12. Sequenced input: peripheral blood. The chain links TRBV7-9 to TRBJ2-5; TRBD1 matches 9 bases. The source is a man aged 65 to 85 with active COVID-19. The CDR3 nucleotides are TGTGCCAGCGGGGGACAGGGCAGTTTTGCTGAGACCCAGTACTTC. This sequence encodes CASGGQGSFAETQYF.